What follows is one T cell receptor beta chain and its context. The data derive from a study of blood T cell repertoires in COVID-19. V gave up 6 bases and J gave up 2 bases, with 11 bases separating them. CDR3 size: 14 residues. Germline V gene data show CDR1 as MDHEN and CDR2 as SYDVKM. TCRdb's table, derived via immunoSEQ multiplex PCR, lists solely in-frame clones and lacks some. The repertoire holds approximately 210,000 clones, with more than 75% as singletons. V usage is TRBV28 and J usage is TRBJ1-5, with D unclear. The TCR was taken from a man aged 25 to 40 with acute COVID-19. Sequenced material: PBMCs or T cells enriched from blood (not recorded which). The CDR3 loop is CASRASGGNQPQHF. CDR3 nucleotides: TGTGCCAGCAGGGCTAGCGGGGGCAATCAGCCCCAGCATTTT.